This T cell receptor (beta chain) was documented in a study of early T cells in non-severe SARS-CoV-2 infection (dated by TCRdb to 2020 to 2022). With respect to the entire study: Because TCR sequencing relied on bulk RNA taken from unsorted whole blood, pairing of alpha and beta chains was not possible. Overall study results and their limits: VDJdb matching was skewed toward anti-spike CD8 responses and likely underestimated virus-specific expansions, missing private and CD4 specificities.

Set within a cohort of healthcare workers in London, UK, this nested case-control study involved weekly PCR testing of nasopharyngeal swabs along with blood sampling. Healthcare workers were enrolled in the week of the UK lockdown, from 23 to 31 March 2020, and were followed every week for up to about 15 weeks. Libraries came from 5' RACE. Sequencing was performed on a NextSeq 500. The TCR library protocol attached unique molecular identifiers to individual cDNA molecules to correct for sequencing error and PCR bias. Both TCR alpha and beta chains were sequenced, and tight co-correlation was observed between alpha and beta sequence abundances in each sample. Per the original workflow: Decombinator V4 was used to annotate the V gene, J gene and CDR3 of the TCR sequences. Expanded TCRs were defined as changing significantly between any two time points under a Poisson model with p below 0.0001. TCR abundances were normalised to the total number of TCRs sequenced per sample and were expressed as counts per million. MAIT TCRs were defined by TRAV1-2 paired with TRAJ12, TRAJ20 or TRAJ33, and iNKT TCRs by TRAV10 paired with TRAJ18. VDJdb, accessed 1 November 2021, was searched for CMV, EBV and SARS-CoV-2 annotated TCRs, with TCRs annotated for multiple antigens excluded. Using fastp trimming at Q25 and MiXCR clonotype assembly, TCRdb reanalyzed the public sequencing data and kept in-frame beta chains. Each record represents a unique CDR3 protein, reported with the most common genes and DNA among its rows. These V and J calls rely on TCRdb rather than the paper's analysis. The sample contains approximately 80,000 distinct CDR3 sequences, around 10% of them found a single time. The ten largest account for around 11% of the sample.

CDR1 and CDR2 (DFQATT, SNEGSKA) derive from the germline V gene (reference sequence). Its CDR3 holds 11 amino acids, cysteine through phenylalanine. Only the CDR3 region is kept as DNA, spanning 33 bases read in frame from base 1. V loses 3 bases of germline sequence and J loses 5 bases, and the interval between the two ends is 7 bases. There are a few counts of this clonotype. Its cognate antigen has yet to be identified. There are no base qualities to consult, and no much larger clone falls within one base. This chain is built from TRBV20-1 and TRBJ2-5; a confident D gene designation cannot be given. The receptor's source is an adult who was a healthcare worker with PCR-confirmed SARS-CoV-2 infection or an uninfected control (not recorded which). The sample here was whole blood, taken at baseline. The CDR3 protein sequence reads: CSASPSETQYF. The DNA sequence is TGCAGTGCTAGCCCCAGCGAGACCCAGTACTTC.